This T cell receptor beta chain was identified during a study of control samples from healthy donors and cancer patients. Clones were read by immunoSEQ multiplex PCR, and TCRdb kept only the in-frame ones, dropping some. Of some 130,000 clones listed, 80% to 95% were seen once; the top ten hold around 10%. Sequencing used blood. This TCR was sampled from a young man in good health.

CDR3 in amino acids: CASSVGPGHSGNTIYF. DNA of the CDR3: TGTGCCAGCAGCGTAGGCCCAGGCCACTCTGGAAACACCATATATTTT. The rearrangement uses TRBV9 and TRBJ1-3; no clear D gene. This CDR3 comprises 16 residues. Germline values: CDR1 SGDLS, CDR2 YYNGEE. The V end was cut by 0 bases, the J end by 0 bases, with 10 bases between.